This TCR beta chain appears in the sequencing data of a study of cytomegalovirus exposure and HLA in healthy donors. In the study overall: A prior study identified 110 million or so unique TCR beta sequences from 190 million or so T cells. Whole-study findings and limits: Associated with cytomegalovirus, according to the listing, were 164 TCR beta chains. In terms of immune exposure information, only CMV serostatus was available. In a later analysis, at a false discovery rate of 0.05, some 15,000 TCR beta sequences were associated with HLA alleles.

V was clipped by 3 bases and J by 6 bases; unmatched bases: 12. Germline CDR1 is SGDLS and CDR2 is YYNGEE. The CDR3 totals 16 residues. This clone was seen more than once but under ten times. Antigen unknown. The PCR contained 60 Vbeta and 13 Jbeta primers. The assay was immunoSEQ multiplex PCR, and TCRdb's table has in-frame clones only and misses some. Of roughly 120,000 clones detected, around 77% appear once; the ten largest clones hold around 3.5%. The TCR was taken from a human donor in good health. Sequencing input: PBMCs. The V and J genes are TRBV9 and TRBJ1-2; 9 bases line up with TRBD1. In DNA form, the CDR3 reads TGTGCCAGCAGCGCAGCCGGTACAGGGGGCAGGAATGGCTACACCTTC. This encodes CASSAAGTGGRNGYTF.